Each of the 26 T cell receptor beta chains below was sequenced from the same sample in a study of T cell repertoires in cytomegalovirus infection. TCRdb ran MiXCR on the reads and lists one entry per CDR3 protein. The table includes some 280,000 distinct CDR3 sequences, around 13% detected once. Sequencing was done on a sample of PBMCs. The receptors come from a human donor in good health (CMV status not recorded). Some clones in this sample may be carry-over from other donors' samples.

The chain joins TRBV19 to TRBJ1-4; D not certain. The CDR3 runs to 16 residues. CDR1 and CDR2 (germline): LNHDA, SQIVND (reference sequence). V lost 4 bases, J lost 8 bases, and 20 bases lay in between. The CDR3 region is CASSTTRTGAGEKLFF. Written as DNA, the CDR3 is TGTGCCAGTAGTACGACTCGGACCGGAGCAGGCGAAAAACTGTTTTTT.

The chain has TRBV6-2 or TRBV6-3 and TRBJ1-5; 9 nucleotides agree with TRBD1. V lost 5 bases and J lost 1; bases outside the gene matches: 9. The CDR3 loop spans 17 amino acids. Germline lookup yields CDR1 MNHEY and CDR2 SVGEGT. CDR3 nucleotide sequence: TGTGCCAGCAGTACCAGGACAGGGGCTATGAGCAATCAGCCCCAGCATTTT. Its translation is CASSTRTGAMSNQPQHF.

This clonotype was counted ten times or more. This chain uses TRBV7-2 with TRBJ2-2; TRBD1 matches 7 bases. Germline values: CDR1 SGHTA, CDR2 FQGNSA. The CDR3 covers 15 residues. The J segment lost 0 bases and the V segment lost 5 bases, leaving 3 bases of the junction unmatched. The CDR3: CASSRDRANTGELFF. CDR3 in DNA: TGTGCCAGCAGCCGAGACAGGGCGAACACCGGGGAGCTGTTTTTT.

This clonotype was counted many times. V gene TRBV7-9 combines with J gene TRBJ1-2; D is uncertain. This CDR3 is built from 13 residues. V lost 5 bases, J lost 3 bases, and 10 bases lay in between. Germline V gene sequence: CDR1 SEHNR, CDR2 FQNEAQ (reference sequence). CDR3 sequence reads: CASSHRHDYGYTF. The DNA for the CDR3 is TGTGCCAGCAGCCACAGACACGACTATGGCTACACCTTC.

This clonotype has just a few counts. This rearrangement joins TRBV15 to TRBJ1-5, with D unclear. This CDR3 comprises 15 residues. Germline V gene sequence: CDR1 LNHNV, CDR2 YYDKDF (reference sequence). Between the trimmed V and J ends, which lost 0 bases and 0 bases, there was a span of 6 bases. CDR3 amino acids: CATSRDRYSNQPQHF. The CDR3 DNA follows: TGTGCCACCAGCAGAGACAGGTATAGCAATCAGCCCCAGCATTTT.

The chain uses TRBV15 and TRBJ2-4; the match to TRBD2 covers 12 bases. The trim removed 4 bases at V and 6 bases at J, leaving 16 bases unmatched. The CDR3 totals 19 residues. Germline-derived CDR1 and CDR2 are LNHNV and YYDKDF (reference sequence). The CDR3 DNA reads TGTGCCACCAGCACGTCAAGACCTAGCGGGAGGGCCCTGCCAAACATTCAGTACTTC. Translated: CATSTSRPSGRALPNIQYF.

This sequence joins TRBV7-1 and TRBJ2-3; 10 bases fit TRBD2. TRBV7-1 counts as an open reading frame of uncertain function. CDR3 length: 16 residues. The V gene end was trimmed by 3 bases and the J gene end by 5 bases; junction bases not matched to a gene: 8. The CDR3 DNA reads as TGTGCCAGCAGCTCTCCCAGCGGGGGGGCCGGAGATACGCAGTATTTT. This gives the protein CASSSPSGGAGDTQYF.

A word on this clonotype: Since no conserved phenylalanine or tryptophan closes the CDR3, a read error is the likely cause. This chain links TRBV7-3 with TRBJ2-1; 9 positions match TRBD2. Germline loops: CDR1 SGHTA, CDR2 FQGTGA. V lost 0 bases to trimming and J lost 6 bases; unmatched junction nucleotides: 6. The CDR3 contains 16 residues. CDR3: CASSLTGGTSSNEQFL. CDR3 nucleotide sequence: TGTGCCAGCAGCTTAACGGGCGGGACTAGCTCCAATGAGCAGTTCTTA.

This clonotype has a handful of counts. This sequence joins TRBV28 and TRBJ2-5; weak D call: TRBD2 (5 bases). The CDR3 runs 16 residues. V gave up 2 bases and J gave up 0 bases, with 13 bases separating them. From germline, CDR1 is MDHEN and CDR2 SYDVKM. CDR3 bases: TGTGCCAGCAGTTTACCCCTTTGGCGGGACCAAGAGACCCAGTACTTC. Its protein product is CASSLPLWRDQETQYF.

The CDR3 DNA reads TGTGCCAGCACCGTGGGGCGCGATGAAAAACTGTTTTTT. Its protein is CASTVGRDEKLFF. The J gene is TRBJ1-4, the V gene TRBV6-1, with D perhaps matching TRBD1 (5 bases). There are 13 residues in the CDR3. Germline V gene sequence: CDR1 MNHNS, CDR2 SASEGT. Trimming took 7 bases from V and 6 from J, leaving 12 bases between them.

A few counts support this clonotype. The chain recombines TRBV15 with TRBJ2-5; D is unclear. The CDR3 length is 14 residues. V lost 5 bases and J 5 bases, leaving 15 bases between the germline ends. The germline V gene encodes CDR1 LNHNV and CDR2 YYDKDF (reference sequence). The CDR3 sequence is CATSPGTTKETQYF. Here the CDR3 DNA reads TGTGCCACCAGCCCCGGAACTACCAAGGAGACCCAGTACTTC.

V is TRBV7-9 and J is TRBJ1-1; D perhaps matches TRBD1 (6 bases). CDR3 size: 13 residues. Germline V CDR1 and CDR2: SEHNR, FQNEAQ (reference sequence). Trimming stripped 8 bases from V and 3 bases from J, with 13 bases between. Here the CDR3 reads CASSTGSDTEAFF. Written as DNA, the CDR3 is TGTGCCAGCTCGACAGGTAGCGACACTGAAGCTTTCTTT.

This chain joins TRBV20-1 and TRBJ1-2; TRBD1 agrees at 10 bases. The CDR3 loop spans 14 amino acids. The germline CDR1 and CDR2 sequences are DFQATT and SNEGSKA (reference sequence). J lost 7 bases, V lost 5 bases, and 10 bases had no gene match. This CDR3 is CSAPRGQGDGGYTF. The CDR3 nucleotides read TGCAGTGCTCCTAGAGGACAGGGGGATGGTGGCTACACCTTC.

There are a few counts of this clonotype. CDR3 amino acids: CASSSLARPRAGELFF. The DNA of the CDR3 is TGTGCCAGCAGCTCCCTAGCTCGCCCCAGGGCCGGGGAGCTGTTTTTT. The chain recombines TRBV7-8 with TRBJ2-2; the D call may be TRBD1 or TRBD2 (5 bases each). The CDR3 runs to 16 residues. The V gene lost 4 bases and the J gene lost 6 bases, with 18 bases spanning the gap. CDR1 and CDR2 from the germline V gene are SGHVS and FQNEAQ.

The genes are TRBV25-1 and TRBJ2-6; D remains ambiguous. Trimming removed 8 bases from V and 1 base from J, with 9 bases in between. The CDR3 sequence is 14 residues long. The germline V gene has CDR1 MGHDK and CDR2 SYGVNS. This CDR3 is CASGSDSGANVLTF. CDR3 in DNA: TGTGCCAGCGGGTCCGATTCTGGGGCCAACGTCCTGACTTTC.

This clonotype was seen more than once but under ten times. The chain couples TRBV6-1 to TRBJ1-1; perhaps TRBD1 as D (6 bases). Trimming pared 2 bases from V and 1 base from J, leaving 17 bases between. The CDR3 has 17 amino acids. Germline-derived CDR1 and CDR2 are MNHNS and SASEGT. The CDR3 here is CASSESVDSRGNTEAFF. The CDR3 DNA sequence: TGTGCCAGCAGTGAATCAGTGGACAGCAGGGGGAACACTGAAGCTTTCTTT.

This clonotype was seen many times. The CDR3 sequence: CASSLTSGGYQETQYF. DNA for the CDR3: TGTGCCAGCAGCTTGACTAGCGGCGGGTACCAAGAGACCCAGTACTTC. J is TRBJ2-5 and V is TRBV13, with 9 bases identical to TRBD2. The CDR3 totals 16 residues. Germline CDR1 is PRHDT and CDR2 is FYEKMQ (reference sequence). V lost 3 bases to trimming and J lost 0 bases; unmatched junction nucleotides: 5.

This clonotype was recorded a few times. This chain links TRBV28 with TRBJ1-4; 8 bases are shared with TRBD1. J was trimmed by 3 bases and V by 6 bases; bases with no gene match: 3. There are 14 residues in the CDR3. Per the germline V gene, CDR1 is MDHEN and CDR2 is SYDVKM. The CDR3 reads CASSRDRSNEKLFF. For the CDR3, the DNA is TGTGCCAGCAGCCGGGACAGGTCTAATGAAAAACTGTTTTTT.

This clonotype was observed a handful of times. The chain carries TRBV29-1 and TRBJ2-3; a possible D gene is TRBD1 (5 bases). V lost 5 bases to trimming and J lost 5 bases, with 14 bases between them. Germline CDR1 SQVTM, CDR2 ANQGSEA. The CDR3 contains 13 residues. The CDR3 loop is CSVTMLGRDTQYF. In nucleotides, the CDR3 is TGCAGCGTTACAATGTTGGGGCGAGATACGCAGTATTTT.

V and J are TRBV20-1 and TRBJ2-7; 11 bases are a match to TRBD2. Germline V gene data show CDR1 as DFQATT and CDR2 as SNEGSKA (reference sequence). The CDR3 spans 14 residues. The ends lost 5 bases at V and 3 bases at J; junction bases unmatched: 6. The CDR3 protein is CSASRLAGSYEQYF. CDR3 bases: TGCAGTGCTTCCCGACTAGCGGGAAGCTACGAGCAGTACTTC.

The chain recombines TRBV29-1 with TRBJ1-1, with 7 nucleotides matching TRBD1. This CDR3 is built from 10 residues. Per germline, CDR1 SQVTM and CDR2 ANQGSEA. V lost 7 bases to trimming and J lost 7 bases; unmatched junction nucleotides: 3. CDR3 in amino acids: CSGQGIEAFF. The CDR3 bases are TGCAGCGGACAGGGAATTGAAGCTTTCTTT.

This chain uses TRBV20-1 with TRBJ1-5; D may be TRBD1 (6 bases). Per germline, CDR1 DFQATT and CDR2 SNEGSKA (reference sequence). V was clipped by 1 base and J by 1 base, with 11 bases between them. This CDR3 region has 15 residues. DNA for the CDR3: TGCAGTGCTAGAGCCACAGGGCCCAGCAATCAGCCCCAGCATTTT. This encodes CSARATGPSNQPQHF.

This clonotype has at least ten counts. The rearrangement uses TRBV7-2 and TRBJ1-2, with no clear D. Trimming took 1 base from V and 7 from J, leaving 13 bases between them. The length of the CDR3 is 14 residues. CDR1 and CDR2 (germline): SGHTA, FQGNSA. CDR3 region: CASSLGVSGSGYTF. The DNA for the CDR3 is TGTGCCAGCAGCTTAGGGGTCTCTGGGAGTGGCTACACCTTC.

This clonotype came up many times. The chain couples TRBV11-3 to TRBJ1-2, with D possibly matching TRBD1 (6 bases). From germline, CDR1 is SGHNT and CDR2 YENEEA. CDR3 length: 15 residues. Trimming removed 4 bases at V and 5 bases at J, with 17 bases between. CDR3 loop: CASSSQTGSVYGYTF. As DNA, the CDR3 is TGTGCCAGCAGCTCCCAGACAGGATCAGTGTATGGCTACACCTTC.

This clonotype was observed a handful of times. The chain employs TRBV4-2 and TRBJ1-6, with TRBD1 matching 9 bases. The germline V gene has CDR1 LGHNA and CDR2 YNFKEQ. The CDR3 has 16 amino acids. V lost 6 bases to trimming and J lost 6 bases; unmatched junction nucleotides: 9. The CDR3 loop is CASRRAAGQGNSPLHF. In DNA form, the CDR3 reads TGTGCCAGCAGACGCGCGGCGGGACAGGGTAATTCACCCCTCCACTTT.

V is TRBV7-9 and J is TRBJ2-7; 9 bases fit TRBD1. Germline-derived CDR1 and CDR2 are SEHNR and FQNEAQ (reference sequence). The V segment lost 5 bases and the J segment 5 bases; nucleotides outside the gene matches: 7. This CDR3 is 14 amino acids long. Here the CDR3 reads CASSRTGDYDEQYF. CDR3 coding DNA: TGTGCCAGCAGCCGGACAGGGGATTACGACGAGCAGTACTTC. The complete variable domain, with remaining parts taken from reference TRBV7-9 and TRBJ2-7, reads DTGVSQNPRHKITKRGQNVTFRCDPISEHNRLYWYRQTLGQGPEFLTYFQNEAQLEKSRLLSDRFSAERPKGSFSTLEIQRTEQGDSAMYLCASSRTGDYDEQYFGPGTRLTVT.